This TCR beta chain was obtained from a study of shared clonotypes between healthy human individuals (dated by TCRdb to the early 2020s). The study in broad terms: Three men and a couple of women, aged 18 to 49 years, made up the cohort. Between about 0.94 and 10 billion PBMCs per donor were obtained by leukapheresis. Per donor, three plates each were used for CD4 naive and CD4 memory, two for CD8 naive, and one for CD8 memory. The study deeply sequenced blood TCR repertoires of about 5 healthy adults to estimate repertoire size and the extent of clonotype sharing between individuals. To increase sequencing depth and limit assay-specific biases, different laboratories used diverse techniques to prepare libraries and sequence TCR repertoires. What the authors observed across the whole study: Roughly 5.2% of naive CD4, 3.5% of naive CD8, about 2.4% of memory CD4, and about 0.4% of memory CD8 clonotypes were shared across a handful of donors. Because the study included a small number of donors, the genetic and exposure-history diversity represented was limited. Naive subsets generally had larger estimated clonotype richness than memory subsets did. Incomplete sequencing was indicated by rarefaction of sorted-subset datasets, despite the large sequencing depth. Sampling was restricted to blood, and TCR repertoires in tissues likely differ from the TCR repertoires found in blood. Based on pairwise subsampling, the degree of clonotype sharing among donors was expected to be affected by sequencing depth. Higher generation probabilities were observed for clonotypes shared by all four sorted-subset donors than for non-shared clonotypes.

TCR CDR3 regions were amplified from genomic DNA by multiplex PCR using the deep immunoSEQ assay. Extracted genomic DNA from each cell subset was distributed evenly across all wells of several immunoSEQ 96-well plates, and each plate was treated as a replicate. For sorted subsets, approximately 210 ng of genomic DNA, equivalent to around 31,000 T cell genomes, went into each replicate PCR. Purified libraries were quantified with a Qubit 3.0 fluorometer, sized on a Bioanalyzer 2100, and re-quantified with the KAPA Library Quantification kit. Every immunoSEQ 96-well plate was sequenced on a dedicated single-read 150-cycle Illumina NextSeq 550 flow cell. The published analysis was carried out like this. Because the immunoSEQ output included only junctional sequences and no quality scores, the filtering could not be the same as the filtering used for full-length reads. To assign V/J genes and CDR3, sequences were annotated using PyIR, a Python wrapper for IgBLAST v1.9, with IMGT germline references. Reads were removed for weak V/J assignments (E-value above 1e-6), missing CDR3, stop codons, out-of-frame junctions, or ambiguous translated residues. V3J clonotypes were defined as sequences sharing an identical inferred V gene, J gene, and CDR3 amino acid sequence. Percentage overlap between repertoires was calculated by dividing the number of shared unique clonotypes by the size of the smaller repertoire. Richness of each repertoire was evaluated using RTK rarefaction, the Chao1 estimator, and Recon v2.1 estimates of unobserved clonotypes. For all TCRbeta clonotypes obtained by the gDNA method from a few donors, generation probabilities were computed with OLGA. Sourced from immuneACCESS, this table was stored by TCRdb with only in-frame sequences that have V and J called. A share of the clones is absent; for the studies checked, an unresolved V gene accounts for under half, and the remainder has no known explanation. D and trimming come from the DNA, and the V and J calls and clone size come from that table. The sample data list 2 million to 2.5 million clones, and approximately 94% of these were observed just once. The ten largest clones add up to roughly 0.13% of the sample.

Donors were healthy HIV-negative adults with no recently reported acute infections or vaccinations. Every donor was a Caucasian adult residing in Nashville, Tennessee, USA. CD4+ T cells were enriched by magnetic negative selection, after which naive cells were positively selected on CD45RA and the negative fraction was taken as the memory subset. Blood was obtained by leukapheresis, after which PBMCs were separated by Ficoll-Histopaque density gradient centrifugation and cryopreserved in liquid nitrogen vapor phase. Analytical flow cytometry was used to check the purity and quantity of each magnetically sorted T cell population. Each sorted fraction had its genomic DNA isolated and then quantified by UV absorbance on a Nanodrop 2000c. A word on this clone: There is no known antigen for this receptor. The record has no base qualities; no much larger clone is one base away.

What was sequenced was naive CD4+ T cells sorted from blood. The cell subset or site label on this specimen signifies: CD45RA+ positively selected. The receptor comes from a man aged 18 to 29 in good health.

The bases are TGTGCCAGCAGCTCCCCACGAGGGGTCGGGACCTACGAGCAGTACTTC. Its translation reads: CASSSPRGVGTYEQYF. The chain is assembled from TRBV7-2 and TRBJ2-7; the D assignment is uncertain and may be TRBD1 or TRBD2, with 5 bases supporting each. The trim is 4 bases for V and 2 bases for J, with a gap of 18 bases between the germline ends. CDR1 SGHTA and CDR2 FQGNSA were looked up in the germline V gene. Spanning cysteine to phenylalanine, the CDR3 consists of 16 amino acids. The CDR3 DNA has 48 bases and is translated from base 1.